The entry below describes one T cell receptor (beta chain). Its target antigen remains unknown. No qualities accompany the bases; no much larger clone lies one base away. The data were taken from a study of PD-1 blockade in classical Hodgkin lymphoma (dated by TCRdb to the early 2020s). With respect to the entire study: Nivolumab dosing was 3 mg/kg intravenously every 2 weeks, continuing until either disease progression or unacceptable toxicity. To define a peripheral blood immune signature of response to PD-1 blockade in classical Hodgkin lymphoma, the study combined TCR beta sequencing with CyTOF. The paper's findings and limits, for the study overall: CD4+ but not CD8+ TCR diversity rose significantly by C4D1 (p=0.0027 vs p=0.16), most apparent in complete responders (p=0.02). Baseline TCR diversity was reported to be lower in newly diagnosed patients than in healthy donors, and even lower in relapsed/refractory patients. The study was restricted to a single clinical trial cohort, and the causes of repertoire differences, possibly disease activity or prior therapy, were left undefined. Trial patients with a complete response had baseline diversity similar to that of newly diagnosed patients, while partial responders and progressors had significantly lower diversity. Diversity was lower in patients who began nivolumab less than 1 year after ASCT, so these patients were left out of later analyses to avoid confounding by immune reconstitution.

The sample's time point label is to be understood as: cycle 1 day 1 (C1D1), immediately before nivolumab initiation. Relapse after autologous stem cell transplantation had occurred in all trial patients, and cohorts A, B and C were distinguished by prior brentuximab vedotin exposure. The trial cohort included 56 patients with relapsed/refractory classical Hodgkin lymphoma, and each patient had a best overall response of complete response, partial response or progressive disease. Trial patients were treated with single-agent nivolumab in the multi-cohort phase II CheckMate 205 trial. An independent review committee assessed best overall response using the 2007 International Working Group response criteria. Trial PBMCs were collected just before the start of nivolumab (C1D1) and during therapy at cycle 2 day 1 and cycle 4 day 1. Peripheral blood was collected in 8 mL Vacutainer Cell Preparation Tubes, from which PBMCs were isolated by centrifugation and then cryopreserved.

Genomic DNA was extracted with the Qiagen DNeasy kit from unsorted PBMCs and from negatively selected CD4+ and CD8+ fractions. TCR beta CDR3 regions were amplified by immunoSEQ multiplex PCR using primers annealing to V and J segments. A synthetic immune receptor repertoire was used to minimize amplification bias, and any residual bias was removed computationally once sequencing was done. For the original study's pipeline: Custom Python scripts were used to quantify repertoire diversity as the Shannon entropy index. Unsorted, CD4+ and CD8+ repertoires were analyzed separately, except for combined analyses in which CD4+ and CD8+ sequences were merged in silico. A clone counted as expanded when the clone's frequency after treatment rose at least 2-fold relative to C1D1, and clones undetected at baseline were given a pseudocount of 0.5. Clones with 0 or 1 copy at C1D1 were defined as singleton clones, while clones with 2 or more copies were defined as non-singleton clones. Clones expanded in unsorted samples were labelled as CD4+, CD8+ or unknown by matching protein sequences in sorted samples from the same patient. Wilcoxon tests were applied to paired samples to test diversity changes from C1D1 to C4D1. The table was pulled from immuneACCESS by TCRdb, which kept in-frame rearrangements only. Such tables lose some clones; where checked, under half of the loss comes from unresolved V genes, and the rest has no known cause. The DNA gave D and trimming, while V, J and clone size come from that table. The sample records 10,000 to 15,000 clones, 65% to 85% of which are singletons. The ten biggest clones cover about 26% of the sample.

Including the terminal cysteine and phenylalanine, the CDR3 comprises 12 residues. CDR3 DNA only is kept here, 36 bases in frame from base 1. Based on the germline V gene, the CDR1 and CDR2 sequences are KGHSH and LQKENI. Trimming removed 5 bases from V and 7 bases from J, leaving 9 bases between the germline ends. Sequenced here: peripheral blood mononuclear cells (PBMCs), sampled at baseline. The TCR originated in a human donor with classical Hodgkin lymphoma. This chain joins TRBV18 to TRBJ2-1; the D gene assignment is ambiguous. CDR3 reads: CASSVHGNEQFF. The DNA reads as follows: TGTGCCAGCTCAGTACACGGGAATGAGCAGTTCTTC. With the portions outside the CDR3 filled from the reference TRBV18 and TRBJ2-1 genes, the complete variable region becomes NAGVMQNPRHLVRRRGQEARLRCSPMKGHSHVYWYRQLPEEGLKFMVYLQKENIIDESGMPKERFSAEFPKEGPSILRIQQVVRGDSAAYFCASSVHGNEQFFGPGTRLTVL.